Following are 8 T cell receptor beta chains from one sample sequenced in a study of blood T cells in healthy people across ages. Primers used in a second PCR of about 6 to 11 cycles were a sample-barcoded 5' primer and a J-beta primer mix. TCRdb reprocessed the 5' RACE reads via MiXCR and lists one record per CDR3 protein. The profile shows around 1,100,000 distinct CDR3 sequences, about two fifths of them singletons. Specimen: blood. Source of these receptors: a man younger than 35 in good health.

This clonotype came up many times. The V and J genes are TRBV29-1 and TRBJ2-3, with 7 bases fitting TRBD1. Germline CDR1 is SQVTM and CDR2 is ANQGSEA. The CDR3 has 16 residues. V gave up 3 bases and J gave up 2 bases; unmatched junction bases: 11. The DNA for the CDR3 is TGCAGCGTTGATTCGGTGTTCCAGGGGGACACAGATACGCAGTATTTT. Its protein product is CSVDSVFQGDTDTQYF.

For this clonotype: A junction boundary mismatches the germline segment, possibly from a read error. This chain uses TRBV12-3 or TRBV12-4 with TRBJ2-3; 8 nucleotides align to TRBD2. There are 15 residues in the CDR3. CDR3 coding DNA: TGTGCCAGCAGCCTTAGCGGGGAGAGCACAGATGCGCAGTATTTT. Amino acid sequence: CASSLSGESTDAQYF.

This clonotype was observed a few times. The CDR3 here is CASSAGDKGGSYGYTF. The CDR3 DNA follows: TGTGCCAGCAGCGCAGGGGATAAAGGGGGAAGCTATGGCTACACCTTC. The gene calls are TRBV9 and TRBJ1-2, with D possibly being TRBD1 (6 bases). CDR1 is SGDLS, CDR2 YYNGEE, per germline. Trimming took 3 bases from V and 4 from J, leaving 19 bases between them. The CDR3 runs to 16 residues.

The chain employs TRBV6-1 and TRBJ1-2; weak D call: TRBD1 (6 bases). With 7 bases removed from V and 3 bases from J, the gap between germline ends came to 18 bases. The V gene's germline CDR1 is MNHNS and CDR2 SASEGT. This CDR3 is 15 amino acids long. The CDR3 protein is CASIRGRGLDYGYTF. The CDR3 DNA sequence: TGTGCCAGCATCCGGGGGCGGGGGTTGGACTATGGCTACACCTTC.

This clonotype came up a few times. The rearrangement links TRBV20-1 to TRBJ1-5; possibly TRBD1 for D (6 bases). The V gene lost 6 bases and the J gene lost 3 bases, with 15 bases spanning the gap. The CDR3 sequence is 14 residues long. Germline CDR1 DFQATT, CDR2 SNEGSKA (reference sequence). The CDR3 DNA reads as TGCAGTGCACTCAGGGGATCGGACAATCAGCCCCAGCATTTT. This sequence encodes CSALRGSDNQPQHF.

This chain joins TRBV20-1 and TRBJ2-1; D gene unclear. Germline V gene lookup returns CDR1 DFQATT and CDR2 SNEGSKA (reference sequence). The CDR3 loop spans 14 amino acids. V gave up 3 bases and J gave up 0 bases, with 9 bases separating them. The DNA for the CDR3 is TGCAGTGCTAGTCCGGATTACTCCTACAATGAGCAGTTCTTC. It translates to CSASPDYSYNEQFF.

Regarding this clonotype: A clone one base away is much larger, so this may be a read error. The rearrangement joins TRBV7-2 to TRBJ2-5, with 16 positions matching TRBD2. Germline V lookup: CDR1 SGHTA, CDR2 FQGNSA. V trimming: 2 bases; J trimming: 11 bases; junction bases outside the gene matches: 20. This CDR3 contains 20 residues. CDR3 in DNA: TGTGCCAGCAGCTTACCCCCCGGGACTAGCGGGGGGGCCATTAGAAATGAGCAGTACTTC. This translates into CASSLPPGTSGGAIRNEQYF.

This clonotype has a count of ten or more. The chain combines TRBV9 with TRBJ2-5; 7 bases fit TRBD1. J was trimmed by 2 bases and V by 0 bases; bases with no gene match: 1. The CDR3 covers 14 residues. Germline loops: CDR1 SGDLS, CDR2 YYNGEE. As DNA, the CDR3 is TGTGCCAGCAGCGTAGGGGGACAGCAAGAGACCCAGTACTTC. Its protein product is CASSVGGQQETQYF.